The 18 T cell receptor beta chains below come from one sample, sequenced in a study of T cell changes during pregnancy in multiple sclerosis. The table came from immunoSEQ multiplex PCR; TCRdb's copy has only in-frame clones and leaves some out. The sample lists 35,000 to 55,000 clones; around 89% were seen once. Sample: CD4+ T cells from peripheral blood mononuclear cells, taken after pregnancy. These receptors all stem from a female donor with multiple sclerosis, enrolled in a pregnancy study.

V and J are TRBV5-4 and TRBJ2-3, with 9 bases fitting TRBD1. Germline CDR1 and CDR2: SGHNT and YYREEE (reference sequence). The CDR3 extends over 17 amino acids. The V gene end was trimmed by 5 bases and the J gene end by 7 bases; junction bases not matched to a gene: 17. The CDR3 is CASRKTGTGIQSNTQYF. The CDR3, as DNA: TGTGCCAGCAGGAAAACCGGGACAGGGATCCAGTCTAATACGCAGTATTTT.

The V call is TRBV5-6, the J call TRBJ2-3; D unresolved. This CDR3 contains 14 residues. Germline CDR1 and CDR2: SGHDT and YYEEEE. The ends were cut back, 4 bases at V and 1 base at J, with 10 bases in the middle. The chain's CDR3 is CASSPISRTDTQYF. The CDR3 bases are TGTGCCAGCAGCCCTATCTCCCGCACAGATACGCAGTATTTT.

The chain is built from TRBV6-5 and TRBJ1-1; D remains ambiguous. This CDR3 comprises 15 residues. Germline V CDR1 and CDR2: MNHEY, SVGAGI. The V end was cut by 0 bases, the J end by 1 base, with 9 bases between. The CDR3 region has the DNA TGTGCCAGCAGTTACTCGACCCGGAGGAACACTGAAGCTTTCTTT. Protein sequence: CASSYSTRRNTEAFF.

This clone was seen a single time. V is TRBV7-2 and J is TRBJ2-7; TRBD2 aligns across 12 bases. In germline, CDR1 is SGHTA, CDR2 FQGNSA. The CDR3 is 15 residues long. J gave up 2 bases and V 7 bases, and 6 bases lay outside the gene matches. CDR3 residues: CASTGTSGSAYEQYF. The CDR3 nucleotides read TGTGCCAGCACTGGGACTAGCGGGTCGGCCTACGAGCAGTACTTC.

The CDR3 here is CASSYAGAGNTIYF. CDR3 nucleotide sequence: TGTGCCAGCAGTTACGCAGGGGCTGGAAACACCATATATTTT. The chain couples TRBV6-5 to TRBJ1-3; D might be TRBD1 (6 bases). The CDR3 covers 14 residues. Germline CDR1 MNHEY, CDR2 SVGAGI. V lost 2 bases to trimming and J lost 2 bases, with 7 bases between them.

J is TRBJ2-5 and V is TRBV4-1, with TRBD2 matching 9 bases. Germline CDR1 MGHRA, CDR2 YSYEKL. This CDR3 comprises 16 residues. Trimming took 3 bases from V and 1 from J; bases not matched to a gene: 6. DNA of the CDR3: TGCGCCAGCAGCCAGAGTAGCGGGAGAACCCAAGAGACCCAGTACTTC. Translation: CASSQSSGRTQETQYF.

This clone has just a few counts. The J gene is TRBJ1-2, the V gene TRBV10-3, with no clear D. CDR3 length: 13 amino acids. In germline, CDR1 is ENHRY, CDR2 SYGVKD. Deletions cut 7 bases from V and 2 bases from J, with 11 bases between. CDR3 nucleotides: TGTGCCATCACTGGTGAGGCCAACTATGGCTACACCTTC. It codes for CAITGEANYGYTF.

This clone has just a few counts. The chain employs TRBV10-1 and TRBJ1-1; a possible D gene is TRBD1 (6 bases). This CDR3 has 15 residues. Germline V gives CDR1 WNHNN, CDR2 SYGVQD (reference sequence). V lost 5 bases, J lost 5 bases, and 18 bases lay in between. CDR3 bases: TGCGCCAGCAGTAATTCACAGGGCCCGCGGACTGAAGCTTTCTTT. Its translation is CASSNSQGPRTEAFF.

The V call is TRBV7-9, the J call TRBJ1-2, with D unclear. CDR1 and CDR2 (germline): SEHNR, FQNEAQ (reference sequence). CDR3 size: 14 residues. Trimming removed 2 bases from V and 6 bases from J, with 13 bases in between. The CDR3 here is CASSLSDMNHGYTF. For the CDR3, the DNA is TGTGCCAGCAGCTTATCAGACATGAATCATGGCTACACCTTC.

This clone has only one observation. The rearrangement links TRBV6-1 to TRBJ1-1, with TRBD1 as a possible D gene (5 bases). Germline-derived CDR1 and CDR2 are MNHNS and SASEGT. V lost 9 bases, J lost 2 bases, and 10 bases lay in between. The CDR3 sequence is 12 residues long. For the CDR3, the DNA is TGTGCCAGTCGACAGAGTAACACTGAAGCTTTCTTT. It yields the protein CASRQSNTEAFF.

For the CDR3, the DNA is TGTGCCAGCAGCCGGACAGGGGCCGCCATGAACACTGAAGCTTTCTTT. Translation: CASSRTGAAMNTEAFF. The chain carries TRBV5-6 and TRBJ1-1, with TRBD1 identical over 9 bases. In germline, CDR1 is SGHDT, CDR2 YYEEEE. Trimming took 4 bases from V and 0 from J; bases not matched to a gene: 7. CDR3 length: 16 amino acids.

The genes are TRBV6-5 and TRBJ2-7, with D perhaps matching TRBD2 (6 bases). Trimming removed 0 bases at V and 8 bases at J, with 17 bases between. The CDR3 contains 15 residues. Per germline, CDR1 MNHEY and CDR2 SVGAGI. The DNA for the CDR3 is TGTGCCAGCAGTTACTCTGGGCTAGCGCCCGAAAAGCAGTACTTC. It translates to CASSYSGLAPEKQYF.

The chain's CDR3 is CASSVAGTASSYEQYF. The CDR3 region has the DNA TGTGCCAGCAGCGTTGCCGGAACCGCTAGCTCCTACGAGCAGTACTTC. This rearrangement joins TRBV9 to TRBJ2-7; D call uncertain. V lost 2 bases and J lost 0, with 15 bases in between. Germline V gene sequence: CDR1 SGDLS, CDR2 YYNGEE. The CDR3 runs 16 residues.

The genes are TRBV2 and TRBJ2-1; 8 bases line up with TRBD2. The V and J ends lost 9 bases and 2 bases, in that order; junction bases with no gene match: 18. Germline V CDR1 and CDR2: SNHLY, FYNNEI. CDR3 size: 18 residues. The CDR3 DNA reads as TGTGCCAGTGGAACCGGGACTAGTGTTAATGGCCCCTACAATGAGCAGTTCTTC. Its protein product is CASGTGTSVNGPYNEQFF.

V usage is TRBV5-1 and J usage is TRBJ2-1; 8 bases map to TRBD2. The CDR3 is 16 amino acids. Germline trimming cut 2 bases from V and 6 bases from J; bases unmatched to any gene: 10. CDR1 and CDR2 from the germline V gene are SGHRS and YFSETQ. The CDR3 DNA follows: TGCGCCAGCAGCTTAAGTTCGGGAGGGCTACTCAATGAGCAGTTCTTC. Amino acids: CASSLSSGGLLNEQFF.

The J gene is TRBJ2-1, the V gene TRBV30; unclear D gene. V was cut by 0 bases and J by 3 bases, with 9 bases left in between. The CDR3 totals 14 residues. Germline V lookup: CDR1 GTSNPN, CDR2 SVGIG (reference sequence). CDR3 loop: CAWSVSGLYNEQFF. Written as DNA, the CDR3 is TGTGCCTGGAGTGTATCTGGGCTCTACAATGAGCAGTTCTTC.

This chain links TRBV30 with TRBJ1-6, with D perhaps TRBD1 (5 bases). Per the germline V gene, CDR1 is GTSNPN and CDR2 is SVGIG (reference sequence). Deletions cut 0 bases from V and 7 bases from J, with 10 bases between. This CDR3 contains 14 residues. CDR3 in DNA: TGTGCCTGGAGTGTGGAGCAGGGCAATTCACCCCTCCACTTT. Residues: CAWSVEQGNSPLHF.

The rearrangement uses TRBV2 and TRBJ2-7, with D tentatively TRBD2 (6 bases). The CDR3 totals 15 residues. Germline assignment: CDR1 SNHLY and CDR2 FYNNEI. Trimming took off 4 bases at V and 1 base at J, with 14 bases between the two ends. CDR3 in amino acids: CASSVLAVRSYEQYF. In DNA, the CDR3 is TGTGCCAGCAGTGTATTAGCGGTGAGGTCCTACGAGCAGTACTTC.